This T cell receptor (beta chain) stems from a study of memory CD4+ T cells and cytomegalovirus serostatus. The assay was immunoSEQ multiplex PCR, and TCRdb's table has in-frame clones only and misses some. The data contain some 44,000 clones, approximately 82% of them singletons. The germline V gene encodes CDR1 LNHDA and CDR2 SQIVND (reference sequence). V lost 6 bases, J lost 5 bases, and 19 bases lay in between. The CDR3 runs 16 residues. Single viable CD3+CD4+CD8-CD45RO+ cells were sorted as the memory CD4+ T cells. CMV serostatus came from serum IgG against pp150, pp28, p38, p52. After thawing, CD4+ T cells were positively selected.

V is TRBV19 and J is TRBJ2-2; D unclear. Source material: memory CD4+ T cells from blood. This clonotype originated in an adult in good health and CMV-seronegative. The CDR3: CASSQPGGRRTGELFF. The CDR3 DNA is TGTGCCAGTAGCCAGCCCGGTGGCAGGCGGACCGGGGAGCTGTTTTTT.